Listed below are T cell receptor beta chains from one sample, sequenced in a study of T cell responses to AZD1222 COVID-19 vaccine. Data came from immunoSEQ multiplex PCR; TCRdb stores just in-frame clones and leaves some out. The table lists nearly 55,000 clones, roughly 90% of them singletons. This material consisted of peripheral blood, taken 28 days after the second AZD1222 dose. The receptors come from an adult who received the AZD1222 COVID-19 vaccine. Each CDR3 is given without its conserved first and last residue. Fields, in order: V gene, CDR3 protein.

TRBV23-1,ASSQSEGSAYEQY
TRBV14,ASSQAFFEGSWEKLF
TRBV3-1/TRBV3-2,ASSQGGYTGELF
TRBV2,ASHRGRFAGNTIY
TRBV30,AWEGTSKQF
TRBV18,ASSPGTGVGEQY
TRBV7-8,ASSQGLAVANEQF
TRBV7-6,ASSLGRASGRRNEQF
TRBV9,ASSFGQGKETQY
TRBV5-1,ASRDDRGGRDTQY
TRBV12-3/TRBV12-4,ASMRGREKLF
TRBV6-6,ASSQKGAAEAF
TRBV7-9,ASSLFRGQGAHEQY
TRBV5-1,ASSRQTNTEAF
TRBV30,ARSAGANYGYT
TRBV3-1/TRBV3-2,ASSQEYRVDNEQF
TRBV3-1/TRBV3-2,ASSQGLGYT